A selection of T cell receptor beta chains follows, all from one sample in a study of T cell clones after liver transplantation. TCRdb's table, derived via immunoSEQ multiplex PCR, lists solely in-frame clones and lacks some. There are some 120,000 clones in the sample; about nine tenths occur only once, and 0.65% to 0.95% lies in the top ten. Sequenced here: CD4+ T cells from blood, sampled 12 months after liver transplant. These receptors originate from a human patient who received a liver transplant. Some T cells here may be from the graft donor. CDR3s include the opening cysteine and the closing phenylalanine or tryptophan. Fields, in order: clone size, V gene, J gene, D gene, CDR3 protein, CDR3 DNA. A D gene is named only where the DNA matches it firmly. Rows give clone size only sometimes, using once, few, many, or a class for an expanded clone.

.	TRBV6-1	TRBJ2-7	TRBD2	CASSEGSLAGQSYEQYF	TGTGCCAGCAGTGAGGGTTCCCTAGCGGGCCAGTCCTACGAGCAGTACTTC
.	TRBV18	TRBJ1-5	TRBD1	CASSPPRSGGLDQPQHF	TGTGCCAGCTCACCACCGCGGTCAGGGGGTTTAGATCAGCCCCAGCATTTT
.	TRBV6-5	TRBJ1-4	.	CASRKGHFNEKLFF	TGTGCCAGCAGGAAGGGACACTTTAATGAAAAACTGTTTTTT
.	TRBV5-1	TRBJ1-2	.	CASSLNAGAGYGYTF	TGCGCCAGCAGCTTGAATGCGGGGGCGGGCTATGGCTACACCTTC
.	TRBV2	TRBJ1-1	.	CASSKQGGEAFF	TGTGCCAGCAGTAAACAGGGTGGTGAAGCTTTCTTT
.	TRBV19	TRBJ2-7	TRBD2	CASGTSRHEQYF	TGTGCCAGCGGGACTAGTCGCCACGAGCAGTACTTC
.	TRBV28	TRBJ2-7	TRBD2	CASSPAWTSGRDEQYF	TGTGCCAGCAGTCCCGCCTGGACTAGCGGGAGGGACGAGCAGTACTTC
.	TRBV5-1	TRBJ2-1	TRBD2	CASLELAGAPGNEQFF	TGCGCCAGCCTCGAACTAGCGGGAGCCCCGGGGAATGAGCAGTTCTTC
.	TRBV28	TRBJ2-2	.	CASSTSLGELFF	TGTGCCAGCAGCACAAGCCTCGGGGAGCTGTTTTTT
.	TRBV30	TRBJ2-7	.	CAWGTKYEQYF	TGTGCCTGGGGGACAAAGTACGAGCAGTACTTC
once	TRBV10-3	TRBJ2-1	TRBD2	CAISPSGTSSYNEQFF	TGTGCCATCAGCCCTAGCGGGACAAGCTCCTACAATGAGCAGTTCTTC
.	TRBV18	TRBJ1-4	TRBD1	CASSGEGGVYNVEKLFF	TGTGCCAGCTCCGGCGAAGGGGGCGTTTATAATGTAGAAAAACTGTTTTTT
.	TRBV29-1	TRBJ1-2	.	CSVYVGQGGYGYTF	TGCAGCGTGTATGTCGGGCAGGGCGGCTATGGCTACACCTTC